Below, 27 T cell receptor beta chains from the same sample are listed, as sequenced in a study of blood T cell repertoires in COVID-19. The assay was immunoSEQ multiplex PCR, and TCRdb's table has in-frame clones only and misses some. The table shows some 190,000 clones, with roughly 83% occurring only once. What was sequenced was PBMCs or T cells enriched from blood (not recorded which). These receptors were collected from a man between 35 and 55 years old with acute COVID-19.

The chain employs TRBV19 and TRBJ2-4, with 7 nucleotides matching TRBD1. CDR3 size: 15 residues. After removal of 6 bases from V and 1 base from J, the junction contained 6 bases not matched to a gene. Germline CDR1 is LNHDA and CDR2 is SQIVND (reference sequence). The CDR3 here is CASSRQGRAKNIQYF. In nucleotides, the CDR3 is TGTGCCAGTAGCCGACAGGGAAGGGCCAAAAACATTCAGTACTTC.

This clone was seen a few times. The chain links TRBV7-2 to TRBJ2-2; TRBD1 matches at 12 bases. V dropped 3 bases and J dropped 8; count of bases not matched to a gene: 10. The CDR3 covers 17 residues. Per the germline V gene, CDR1 is SGHTA and CDR2 is FQGNSA. CDR3 in amino acids: CASSFDPGQGAAGELFF. The DNA for the CDR3 is TGTGCCAGCAGCTTTGACCCGGGACAGGGGGCCGCTGGGGAGCTGTTTTTT.

The chain joins TRBV28 to TRBJ2-3; 8 bases are shared with TRBD2. The germline gives CDR1 MDHEN, CDR2 SYDVKM. The CDR3 is 13 residues long. Trimming took 5 bases from V and 7 from J; bases not matched to a gene: 5. As DNA, the CDR3 is TGTGCCAGCAGTCAACTAGCGGAAAATACGCAGTATTTT. It codes for CASSQLAENTQYF.

This clone has just one count. J is TRBJ1-5 and V is TRBV28; D may be TRBD1 (5 bases). The ends were cut back, 5 bases at V and 4 bases at J, with 18 bases in the middle. Per germline, CDR1 MDHEN and CDR2 SYDVKM. The length of the CDR3 is 16 residues. CDR3 sequence reads: CASSSRGRATNQPQHF. DNA of the CDR3: TGTGCCAGCAGTAGCCGGGGGAGGGCAACAAATCAGCCCCAGCATTTT.

This clone appeared a few times. J is TRBJ2-3 and V is TRBV27; D is unresolved. Trimming shortened V by 4 bases and J by 0 bases, and 14 bases separated the two germline ends. Germline values: CDR1 MNHEY, CDR2 SMNVEV (reference sequence). This CDR3 comprises 16 residues. The CDR3 loop is CASSWLSRPSTDTQYF. The CDR3 coding sequence is TGTGCCAGCAGTTGGTTGTCGCGGCCTAGCACAGATACGCAGTATTTT.

This sequence joins TRBV4-2 and TRBJ2-1; 7 bases match TRBD2. J was trimmed by 8 bases and V by 3 bases; bases with no gene match: 13. CDR1 is LGHNA and CDR2 is YNFKEQ in the germline V gene. The CDR3 is 16 residues long. The DNA for the CDR3 is TGTGCCAGCAGCCAGTGGGGGGGAGGGCCAGAGGATGAGCAGTTCTTC. This sequence encodes CASSQWGGGPEDEQFF.

The V call is TRBV7-9, the J call TRBJ2-7, with 9 bases identical to TRBD1. The CDR3 spans 14 residues. With V trimmed by 4 bases and J by 5 bases, 6 bases remained unmatched. The germline V gene encodes CDR1 SEHNR and CDR2 FQNEAQ (reference sequence). CDR3 bases: TGTGCCAGCAGCTCCCCGGGACAGGGACACGAGCAGTACTTC. Its protein product is CASSSPGQGHEQYF.

This chain uses TRBV24-1 with TRBJ2-2, with 9 bases lining up with TRBD2. The CDR3 sequence is 17 residues long. Germline V CDR1 and CDR2: KGHDR, SFDVKD. V dropped 3 bases and J dropped 4; count of bases not matched to a gene: 8. The CDR3 coding sequence is TGTGCCACCAGTGATCTCAAGGCGGGAGGGAGCACCGGGGAGCTGTTTTTT. It encodes CATSDLKAGGSTGELFF.

This clone was recorded once. The chain couples TRBV11-2 to TRBJ2-7, with a tentative D call TRBD2 (6 bases). Between the trimmed V and J ends, which lost 5 bases and 3 bases, there was a span of 20 bases. This CDR3 has 16 amino acids. Germline V CDR1 and CDR2: SGHAT, FQNNGV. The CDR3 spells CASSPVVVGRYYEQYF. The CDR3 region has the DNA TGTGCCAGCAGCCCAGTAGTGGTGGGGAGGTACTACGAGCAGTACTTC.

V usage is TRBV28 and J usage is TRBJ1-5, with D uncertain. Trimming stripped 10 bases from V and 0 bases from J, with 13 bases between. Germline values: CDR1 MDHEN, CDR2 SYDVKM. The CDR3 sequence is 14 residues long. CDR3 coding DNA: TGTGCCATTTCGCCACCTATTAGCAATCAGCCCCAGCATTTT. Protein: CAISPPISNQPQHF.

The V gene is TRBV3-1 (or the pseudogene TRBV3-2), the J gene TRBJ2-6; D remains ambiguous. The CDR3 totals 16 residues. The V gene lost 0 bases and the J gene lost 0 bases, with 6 bases spanning the gap. CDR1 and CDR2 from the germline V gene are LGHDT and YNNKEL (reference sequence). CDR3 sequence reads: CASSQDMSSGANVLTF. The CDR3 nucleotides are TGTGCCAGCAGCCAAGATATGAGCTCTGGGGCCAACGTCCTGACTTTC.

DNA of the CDR3: TGTGCCAGCTCACCCCAGAGAGGCATCGAGGGCTACACCTTC. Protein sequence: CASSPQRGIEGYTF. The J gene is TRBJ1-2, the V gene TRBV18; unclear D gene. Germline-derived CDR1 and CDR2 are KGHSH and LQKENI. The CDR3 runs 14 residues. Deletions cut 3 bases from V and 8 bases from J, with 16 bases between. Full variable domain (missing parts from reference TRBV18 and TRBJ1-2): NAGVMQNPRHLVRRRGQEARLRCSPMKGHSHVYWYRQLPEEGLKFMVYLQKENIIDESGMPKERFSAEFPKEGPSILRIQQVVRGDSAAYFCASSPQRGIEGYTFGSGTRLTVV.

J is TRBJ1-6 and V is TRBV28, with 8 bases aligning to TRBD1. Germline V gene lookup returns CDR1 MDHEN and CDR2 SYDVKM. With 3 bases clipped from V and 12 bases from J, the junction kept 16 bases outside the gene matches. The CDR3 has 17 amino acids. The CDR3 nucleotides are TGTGCCAGCAGTTTCCCGAACTCCGGGACAGGCGTCGGACCCCTCCACTTT. This translates into CASSFPNSGTGVGPLHF.

J is TRBJ2-3 and V is TRBV15; D remains unclear. This CDR3 region has 15 residues. The V end was cut by 3 bases, the J end by 0 bases, with 10 bases between. Germline CDR1 is LNHNV and CDR2 is YYDKDF (reference sequence). The CDR3 loop reads CATSRAVASTDTQYF. CDR3 DNA: TGTGCCACCAGCAGGGCGGTGGCTAGCACAGATACGCAGTATTTT.

The chain employs TRBV27 and TRBJ1-6, with D maybe TRBD1 (5 bases). The CDR3 is 16 residues long. V lost 4 bases and J 7 bases, leaving 17 bases between the germline ends. Germline V gene sequence: CDR1 MNHEY, CDR2 SMNVEV (reference sequence). The CDR3 loop reads CASSWRGPPGNSPLHF. The DNA for the CDR3 is TGTGCCAGCAGTTGGAGGGGCCCCCCAGGGAATTCACCCCTCCACTTT.

This clone was seen a single time. DNA for the CDR3: TGTGCCAGCAGTCCGCCAAGACAGACAATTTACGAGCAGTACTTC. Amino acid sequence: CASSPPRQTIYEQYF. The rearrangement joins TRBV28 to TRBJ2-7, with D possibly TRBD1 on 5 matching bases. CDR1 is MDHEN and CDR2 is SYDVKM in the germline V gene. CDR3 length: 15 amino acids. V was clipped by 5 bases and J by 4 bases, with 18 bases between them.

The genes are TRBV5-1 and TRBJ2-7; D perhaps matches TRBD2 (5 bases). V lost 0 bases and J 4 bases, leaving 11 bases between the germline ends. Germline assignment: CDR1 SGHRS and CDR2 YFSETQ. CDR3 size: 14 residues. CDR3 bases: TGCGCCAGCAGCTTGGCCTTCGGGGATTACGAGCAGTACTTC. It is translated as CASSLAFGDYEQYF.

DNA of the CDR3: TGTGCCAGCAGTTCTGAAAGCGGGCTGGCCGGGACCCAGTACTTC. It encodes CASSSESGLAGTQYF. V usage is TRBV6-2 or TRBV6-3 and J usage is TRBJ2-5; perhaps TRBD2 as D (6 bases). CDR3 length equals 15 residues. Trimming took 4 bases from V and 7 from J, leaving 19 bases between them. Germline V gene sequence: CDR1 MNHEY, CDR2 SVGEGT.

The chain links TRBV7-2 to TRBJ1-1, with D uncertain. CDR1 and CDR2 (germline): SGHTA, FQGNSA. The CDR3 has 14 amino acids. Trimming pared 1 base from V and 0 bases from J, leaving 6 bases between. The DNA for the CDR3 is TGTGCCAGCAGCTTAGTTATAATGAACACTGAAGCTTTCTTT. Encoded protein: CASSLVIMNTEAFF.

This clone was recorded once. The chain uses TRBV25-1 and TRBJ2-7; D ambiguous. In germline, CDR1 is MGHDK, CDR2 SYGVNS. This CDR3 has 14 amino acids. Trimming removed 7 bases from V and 0 bases from J, with 13 bases in between. The CDR3 bases are TGTGCCAGCACGCCGGAGACCTCCTCCTACGAGCAGTACTTC. This sequence encodes CASTPETSSYEQYF.

The V gene is TRBV9, the J gene TRBJ2-5, with D possibly being TRBD2 (6 bases). The CDR3 is 15 residues long. Looked up from germline, CDR1 is SGDLS and CDR2 is YYNGEE. V was pared by 4 bases and J by 4 bases, with 17 bases between. The CDR3 coding sequence is TGTGCCAGCAGCCCGGGGGTCAGATTGGGAGAGACCCAGTACTTC. This encodes CASSPGVRLGETQYF.

The chain joins TRBV5-1 to TRBJ2-7; possibly TRBD2 for D (6 bases). The CDR3 has 12 residues. Trimming pared 2 bases from V and 7 bases from J, leaving 10 bases between. Germline-derived CDR1 and CDR2 are SGHRS and YFSETQ. CDR3 loop: CASSLPGREQYF. In DNA form, the CDR3 reads TGCGCCAGCAGCTTACCAGGGAGGGAGCAGTACTTC.

The V call is TRBV30, the J call TRBJ1-1; D is ambiguous. This CDR3 comprises 11 residues. Germline assignment: CDR1 GTSNPN and CDR2 SVGIG (reference sequence). V was pared by 0 bases and J by 4 bases, with 3 bases between. The CDR3 spells CAWSVSTEAFF. The DNA for the CDR3 is TGTGCCTGGAGTGTCAGCACTGAAGCTTTCTTT.

The chain uses TRBV3-1 (or the pseudogene TRBV3-2) and TRBJ2-1, with D maybe TRBD2 (6 bases). V was pared by 0 bases and J by 0 bases, with 21 bases between. Per the germline V gene, CDR1 is LGHDT and CDR2 is YNNKEL (reference sequence). The CDR3 sequence is 20 residues long. The CDR3 DNA reads as TGTGCCAGCAGCCAAGAGACTCTAGCACCCATGACTAGCTCCTACAATGAGCAGTTCTTC. This sequence encodes CASSQETLAPMTSSYNEQFF.

The chain has TRBV27 and TRBJ1-5; 8 nucleotides agree with TRBD1. Looked up from germline, CDR1 is MNHEY and CDR2 is SMNVEV (reference sequence). V was clipped by 10 bases and J by 5 bases; unmatched bases: 13. The length of the CDR3 is 15 residues. The CDR3 protein is CAIRTDREIHQPQHF. As DNA, the CDR3 is TGTGCCATCCGGACGGACAGGGAAATACATCAGCCCCAGCATTTT.

The rearrangement joins TRBV5-1 to TRBJ1-3, with 7 bases lining up with TRBD1. The CDR3 sequence is 15 residues long. V lost 4 bases and J lost 5; bases outside the gene matches: 9. Per the germline V gene, CDR1 is SGHRS and CDR2 is YFSETQ. CDR3 coding DNA: TGCGCCAGCAGCAGAGACAGGGCCTCCAGAAACACCATATATTTT. This encodes CASSRDRASRNTIYF.

The rearrangement joins TRBV24-1 to TRBJ2-2, with D possibly matching TRBD2 (6 bases). Trimming pared 1 base from V and 5 bases from J, leaving 10 bases between. The CDR3 is 15 residues long. Germline V gives CDR1 KGHDR, CDR2 SFDVKD. The CDR3: CATSDLGLATGELFF. The CDR3 DNA is TGTGCCACCAGTGATTTAGGGCTAGCGACCGGGGAGCTGTTTTTT.